The following is a T cell receptor (beta chain) sequence with its context. Its antigen is as yet unknown. This sample stems from a study of PD-L1 blockade in urothelial cancer. Study context: About 90% of the roughly 30 patients were men with bladder-origin urothelial cancer. General observations from the study: Better survival was predicted by below-median pretreatment blood TCR clonality.

Some clones are missing from TCRdb's copy, which holds only in-frame ones; the method was immunoSEQ multiplex PCR. Here the sample spans about 74,000 clones, roughly 84% being singletons. The germline V gene has CDR1 SGHRS and CDR2 YFSETQ. V was pared by 0 bases and J by 10 bases, with 14 bases between. The CDR3 runs to 14 residues. Locally advanced or metastatic urothelial carcinoma affected all patients. The rearrangement uses TRBV5-1 and TRBJ2-1, with D unclear. Sequenced material: PBMCs, taken around atezolizumab (anti-PD-L1) treatment. The TCR comes from a man aged 70 or older with urothelial cancer. The CDR3 DNA reads TGCGCCAGCAGCTTGGTAACGGGTGGTAGGGAGCAGTTCTTC. Translation: CASSLVTGGREQFF.